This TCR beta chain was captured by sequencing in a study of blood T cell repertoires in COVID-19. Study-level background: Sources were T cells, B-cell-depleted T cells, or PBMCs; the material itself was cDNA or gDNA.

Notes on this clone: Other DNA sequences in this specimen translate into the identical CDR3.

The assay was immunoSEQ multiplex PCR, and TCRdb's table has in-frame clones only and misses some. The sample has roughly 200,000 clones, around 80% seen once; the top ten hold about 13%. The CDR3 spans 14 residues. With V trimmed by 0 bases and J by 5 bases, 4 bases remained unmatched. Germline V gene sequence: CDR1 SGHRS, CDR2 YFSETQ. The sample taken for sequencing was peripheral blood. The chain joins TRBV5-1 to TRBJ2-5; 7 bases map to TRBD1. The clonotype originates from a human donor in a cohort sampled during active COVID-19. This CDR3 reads CASSLGGGRETQYF. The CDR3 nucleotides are TGCGCCAGCAGCTTGGGAGGGGGCCGCGAGACCCAGTACTTC.